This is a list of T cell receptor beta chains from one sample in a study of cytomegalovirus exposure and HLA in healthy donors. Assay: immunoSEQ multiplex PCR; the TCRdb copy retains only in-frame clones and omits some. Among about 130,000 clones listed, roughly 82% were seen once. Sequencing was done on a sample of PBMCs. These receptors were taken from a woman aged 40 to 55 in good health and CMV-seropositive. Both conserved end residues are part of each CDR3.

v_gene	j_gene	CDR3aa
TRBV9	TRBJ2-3	CASSSGQGRDTQYF
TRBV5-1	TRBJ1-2	CASSRMGGQGFSGYTF
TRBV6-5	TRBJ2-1	CASRSSGFYYNEQFF
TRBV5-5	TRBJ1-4	CASSLGTGGEKLFF
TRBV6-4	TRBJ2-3	CASSDFSGPTDTQYF
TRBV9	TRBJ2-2	CASSASGKTTGELFF
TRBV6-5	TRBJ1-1	CASSYSRGYGTEAFF
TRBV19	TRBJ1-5	CASSDRGIGNQPQHF
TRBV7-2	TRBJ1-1	CASSSTGGAEAFF
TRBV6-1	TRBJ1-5	CASSERVGRVRQPQHF
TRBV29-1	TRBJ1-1	CSVTSGTGIPEAFF
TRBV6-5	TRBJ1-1	CASKQGGLGAFF
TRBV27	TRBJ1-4	CASSLEATNEKLFF
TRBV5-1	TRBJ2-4	CASSPPRQGSKNIQYF
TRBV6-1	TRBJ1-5	CASSEIEILKTVGNQPQHF
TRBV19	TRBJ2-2	CASTRTSGYTGELFF
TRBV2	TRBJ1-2	CASSETFGRVQDYGYTF
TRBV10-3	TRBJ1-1	CAIRLFRGIIEAFF
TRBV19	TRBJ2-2	CASSIASFGGAVGSGELFF
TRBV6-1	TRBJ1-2	CASSLQISTGGGYTF
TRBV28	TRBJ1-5	CASNFPGRNQPQHF
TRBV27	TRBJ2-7	CASSPRAGGPLEQYF
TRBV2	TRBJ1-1	CASSPRSQNTEAFF
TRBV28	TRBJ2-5	CASSTIRAGGKLSGETQYF